This is a list of T cell receptor beta chains from one sample in a study of shared clonotypes between healthy human individuals. Using immunoSEQ multiplex PCR, the repertoire was profiled, and TCRdb retains in-frame clones only, with some absent. The data hold some 1 million clones, with approximately 72% observed a single time. The sequencing input was memory CD4+ T cells sorted from blood. The receptor source for this set is a man between 18 and 29 years old in good health. CDR3s include the opening cysteine and the closing phenylalanine or tryptophan. The D gene is left open where the match is weak. Where a row states a size, it is once, few, many or the class of an expanded clone; other rows omit it.

cdr3_aa: CATSRGDRAETQYF
cdr3_nt: TGTGCCACCAGCAGAGGGGACAGGGCGGAGACCCAGTACTTC
clone_size: -
j_call: TRBJ2-5
d_call: TRBD1
v_call: TRBV15

cdr3_aa: CASSFRDRPPYEQYF
cdr3_nt: TGCGCCAGCAGCTTCCGGGACAGACCCCCCTACGAGCAGTACTTC
clone_size: -
j_call: TRBJ2-7
d_call: TRBD1
v_call: TRBV10-1

cdr3_aa: CASSLAFTGSTDTQYF
cdr3_nt: TGTGCCAGCAGCTTAGCCTTTACAGGGAGCACAGATACGCAGTATTTT
clone_size: -
j_call: TRBJ2-3
d_call: -
v_call: TRBV7-9

cdr3_aa: CASSNMTGPNEKLFF
cdr3_nt: TGTGCCAGCAGCAACATGACAGGGCCTAATGAAAAACTGTTTTTT
clone_size: -
j_call: TRBJ1-4
d_call: TRBD1
v_call: TRBV7-9

cdr3_aa: CASSYSLAGYNEQFF
cdr3_nt: TGTGCCAGCAGTTACTCCCTAGCGGGTTACAATGAGCAGTTCTTC
clone_size: -
j_call: TRBJ2-1
d_call: TRBD2
v_call: TRBV6-5

cdr3_aa: CASSPQAGGRYEQFF
cdr3_nt: TGTGCCAGCTCACCGCAGGCAGGGGGCAGGTATGAGCAGTTCTTC
clone_size: -
j_call: TRBJ2-1
d_call: TRBD1
v_call: TRBV18

cdr3_aa: CASSLYRDYEQYF
cdr3_nt: TGTGCCAGCAGCTTGTACAGGGATTACGAGCAGTACTTC
clone_size: once
j_call: TRBJ2-7
d_call: -
v_call: TRBV7-9

cdr3_aa: CASSFGATGGGQETQYF
cdr3_nt: TGCGCCAGCAGCTTTGGCGCGACAGGGGGCGGGCAAGAGACCCAGTACTTC
clone_size: -
j_call: TRBJ2-5
d_call: TRBD1
v_call: TRBV5-1

cdr3_aa: CASSDRDSPNEKLFF
cdr3_nt: TGTGCCAGCAGCGACCGGGACAGTCCCAATGAAAAACTGTTTTTT
clone_size: -
j_call: TRBJ1-4
d_call: TRBD1
v_call: TRBV28

cdr3_aa: CASSEPQMNTEAFF
cdr3_nt: TGTGCCAGCAGTGAACCTCAAATGAACACTGAAGCTTTCTTT
clone_size: -
j_call: TRBJ1-1
d_call: -
v_call: TRBV2

cdr3_aa: CASSLGSLNSYEQYF
cdr3_nt: TGCGCCAGCAGCTTAGGTAGCCTTAACTCCTACGAGCAGTACTTC
clone_size: -
j_call: TRBJ2-7
d_call: -
v_call: TRBV5-1

cdr3_aa: CASSQRRSYEQYF
cdr3_nt: TGCGCCAGCAGCCAGAGGCGCTCCTACGAGCAGTACTTC
clone_size: once
j_call: TRBJ2-7
d_call: -
v_call: TRBV4-1

cdr3_aa: CASTNKGGELFF
cdr3_nt: TGTGCCAGCACCAACAAGGGAGGGGAGCTGTTTTTT
clone_size: -
j_call: TRBJ2-2
d_call: -
v_call: TRBV6-6

cdr3_aa: CAWSVQGRGWQYF
cdr3_nt: TGTGCCTGGAGTGTACAGGGGAGAGGTTGGCAGTATTTT
clone_size: -
j_call: TRBJ2-3
d_call: TRBD1
v_call: TRBV30

cdr3_aa: CASNSGGRQNTEAFF
cdr3_nt: TGTGCCAGTAATTCAGGAGGGAGGCAGAACACTGAAGCTTTCTTT
clone_size: -
j_call: TRBJ1-1
d_call: -
v_call: TRBV19

cdr3_aa: CASSPREGWEKLFF
cdr3_nt: TGTGCCAGCAGCCCTAGGGAGGGTTGGGAAAAACTGTTTTTT
clone_size: -
j_call: TRBJ1-4
d_call: -
v_call: TRBV4-2

cdr3_aa: CASSYSGTANSPLHF
cdr3_nt: TGTGCCAGCAGCTATTCCGGGACAGCAAATTCACCCCTCCACTTT
clone_size: -
j_call: TRBJ1-6
d_call: TRBD1
v_call: TRBV6-5

cdr3_aa: CASSRGLASETQYF
cdr3_nt: TGTGCCAGTAGTAGAGGACTAGCGTCAGAGACCCAGTACTTC
clone_size: -
j_call: TRBJ2-5
d_call: TRBD2
v_call: TRBV19

cdr3_aa: CASSSFSGSTNNEQFF
cdr3_nt: TGTGCCAGCAGCTCATTTAGCGGGAGTACGAACAATGAGCAGTTCTTC
clone_size: -
j_call: TRBJ2-1
d_call: TRBD2
v_call: TRBV13

cdr3_aa: CASSLGTGDYGYTF
cdr3_nt: TGTGCCAGCAGTCTCGGGACAGGGGACTATGGCTACACCTTC
clone_size: -
j_call: TRBJ1-2
d_call: TRBD1
v_call: TRBV28

cdr3_aa: CASSIDRGNQPQHF
cdr3_nt: TGTGCCAGTAGTATTGACAGGGGCAATCAGCCCCAGCATTTT
clone_size: -
j_call: TRBJ1-5
d_call: TRBD1
v_call: TRBV19

cdr3_aa: CASSDLPRNSNQPQHF
cdr3_nt: TGTGCCAGCAGTGACCTCCCAAGAAATAGCAATCAGCCCCAGCATTTT
clone_size: -
j_call: TRBJ1-5
d_call: -
v_call: TRBV6-1

cdr3_aa: CAWSGLFNEQFF
cdr3_nt: TGTGCCTGGAGTGGTCTTTTCAATGAGCAGTTCTTC
clone_size: -
j_call: TRBJ2-1
d_call: -
v_call: TRBV30

cdr3_aa: CAWRMGVNTGELFF
cdr3_nt: TGTGCCTGGAGGATGGGGGTGAACACCGGGGAGCTGTTTTTT
clone_size: -
j_call: TRBJ2-2
d_call: -
v_call: TRBV30

cdr3_aa: CASSRRLAGESEQFF
cdr3_nt: TGTGCCAGCAGTAGAAGACTAGCGGGAGAGAGTGAGCAGTTCTTC
clone_size: -
j_call: TRBJ2-1
d_call: TRBD2
v_call: TRBV6-5

cdr3_aa: CSVKFPGHYTGELFF
cdr3_nt: TGCAGCGTTAAATTCCCGGGACACTACACCGGGGAGCTGTTTTTT
clone_size: -
j_call: TRBJ2-2
d_call: -
v_call: TRBV29-1

cdr3_aa: CASSFKGGTEAFF
cdr3_nt: TGTGCCAGCAGCTTTAAGGGGGGCACTGAAGCTTTCTTT
clone_size: few
j_call: TRBJ1-1
d_call: -
v_call: TRBV5-4

cdr3_aa: CASSSRHATQYF
cdr3_nt: TGTGCCAGCAGTTCCCGACACGCTACGCAGTATTTT
clone_size: -
j_call: TRBJ2-3
d_call: -
v_call: TRBV6-6

cdr3_aa: CASSSSGGIGELFF
cdr3_nt: TGTGCCAGCTCATCCTCCGGGGGCATCGGGGAGCTGTTTTTT
clone_size: -
j_call: TRBJ2-2
d_call: -
v_call: TRBV18

cdr3_aa: CASSQGQRNTEAFF
cdr3_nt: TGTGCCAGCAGTCAGGGACAACGGAACACTGAAGCTTTCTTT
clone_size: -
j_call: TRBJ1-1
d_call: -
v_call: TRBV28

cdr3_aa: CATAPGALGTDTQYF
cdr3_nt: TGTGCCACAGCCCCAGGGGCGCTCGGCACAGATACGCAGTATTTT
clone_size: -
j_call: TRBJ2-3
d_call: -
v_call: TRBV10-3

cdr3_aa: CASSPEGANQPQHF
cdr3_nt: TGTGCCAGCTCACCGGAAGGGGCCAATCAGCCCCAGCATTTT
clone_size: -
j_call: TRBJ1-5
d_call: -
v_call: TRBV18

cdr3_aa: CASSNRQGQAFF
cdr3_nt: TGTGCCAGCAGCAACCGACAGGGCCAAGCTTTCTTT
clone_size: -
j_call: TRBJ1-1
d_call: TRBD1
v_call: TRBV5-6

cdr3_aa: CASSPLLGGDRNEQFF
cdr3_nt: TGTGCCAGCTCACCATTATTAGGGGGAGACCGTAATGAGCAGTTCTTC
clone_size: -
j_call: TRBJ2-1
d_call: -
v_call: TRBV18

cdr3_aa: CASRTGKAPVGTQYF
cdr3_nt: TGTGCCAGCAGAACGGGCAAGGCCCCGGTCGGGACCCAGTACTTC
clone_size: once
j_call: TRBJ2-5
d_call: -
v_call: TRBV28

cdr3_aa: CATSSRASSYEQYF
cdr3_nt: TGTGCCACCTCGTCCCGGGCTAGCTCCTACGAGCAGTACTTC
clone_size: -
j_call: TRBJ2-7
d_call: -
v_call: TRBV5-4

cdr3_aa: CASSIDSQGGSNQPQHF
cdr3_nt: TGTGCCAGTAGTATAGATTCGCAGGGTGGAAGCAATCAGCCCCAGCATTTT
clone_size: -
j_call: TRBJ1-5
d_call: -
v_call: TRBV19

cdr3_aa: CASSLASGIAYNEQFF
cdr3_nt: TGTGCCAGCAGCTTAGCGTCCGGGATCGCCTACAATGAGCAGTTCTTC
clone_size: few
j_call: TRBJ2-1
d_call: -
v_call: TRBV7-2

cdr3_aa: CASSYRVGGELFF
cdr3_nt: TGTGCCAGCAGTTACAGGGTTGGCGGGGAGCTGTTTTTT
clone_size: many
j_call: TRBJ2-2
d_call: -
v_call: TRBV2

cdr3_aa: CASSYGGPLTDTQYF
cdr3_nt: TGTGCCAGCAGTTACGGGGGGCCTCTTACAGATACGCAGTATTTT
clone_size: -
j_call: TRBJ2-3
d_call: -
v_call: TRBV6-5

cdr3_aa: CASSFGSHQPQHF
cdr3_nt: TGTGCCAGCAGTTTCGGGTCGCATCAGCCCCAGCATTTT
clone_size: few
j_call: TRBJ1-5
d_call: -
v_call: TRBV28

cdr3_aa: CASSLESVGRAYYNEQFF
cdr3_nt: TGTGCCAGCAGCTTGGAGTCGGTCGGGCGGGCTTACTACAATGAGCAGTTCTTC
clone_size: -
j_call: TRBJ2-1
d_call: -
v_call: TRBV5-6

cdr3_aa: CSVRQSNEQFF
cdr3_nt: TGCAGCGTCCGACAGAGCAATGAGCAGTTCTTC
clone_size: few
j_call: TRBJ2-1
d_call: -
v_call: TRBV29-1

cdr3_aa: CASGLPTGRTYEQYF
cdr3_nt: TGTGCCAGCGGCCTACCGACAGGGAGAACCTACGAGCAGTACTTC
clone_size: many
j_call: TRBJ2-7
d_call: TRBD1
v_call: TRBV27

cdr3_aa: CASSKVGGARPGTNEKLFF
cdr3_nt: TGTGCCAGCAGCAAAGTAGGGGGCGCGAGGCCTGGGACTAATGAAAAACTGTTTTTT
clone_size: -
j_call: TRBJ1-4
d_call: -
v_call: TRBV21-1

cdr3_aa: CASKQPQNSPLHF
cdr3_nt: TGTGCCAGCAAACAGCCTCAGAATTCACCCCTCCACTTT
clone_size: -
j_call: TRBJ1-6
d_call: -
v_call: TRBV28

cdr3_aa: CASGNRVSYNSPLHF
cdr3_nt: TGTGCCAGCGGAAACAGGGTCTCCTATAATTCACCCCTCCACTTT
clone_size: once
j_call: TRBJ1-6
d_call: -
v_call: TRBV28

cdr3_aa: CASSPRSPTTEAFF
cdr3_nt: TGTGCCAGCAGTCCCCGTAGTCCCACCACTGAAGCTTTCTTT
clone_size: -
j_call: TRBJ1-1
d_call: -
v_call: TRBV27

cdr3_aa: CASSSNSQSGNTIYF
cdr3_nt: TGTGCCAGCAGCTCCAATTCTCAGTCTGGAAACACCATATATTTT
clone_size: -
j_call: TRBJ1-3
d_call: -
v_call: TRBV7-9

cdr3_aa: CSARDQWTQYF
cdr3_nt: TGCAGTGCTAGAGATCAGTGGACCCAGTACTTC
clone_size: -
j_call: TRBJ2-5
d_call: -
v_call: TRBV20-1

cdr3_aa: CAISEWGDTQYF
cdr3_nt: TGTGCCATCAGTGAATGGGGGGATACGCAGTATTTT
clone_size: -
j_call: TRBJ2-3
d_call: -
v_call: TRBV10-3

cdr3_aa: CASSPPRLVSTGEQYF
cdr3_nt: TGCGCCAGCAGTCCACCTCGATTAGTCTCTACGGGCGAGCAGTACTTC
clone_size: -
j_call: TRBJ2-7
d_call: -
v_call: TRBV23-1

cdr3_aa: CASSINPGYGYTF
cdr3_nt: TGTGCCAGTAGTATCAACCCTGGCTATGGCTACACCTTC
clone_size: -
j_call: TRBJ1-2
d_call: -
v_call: TRBV19

cdr3_aa: CASSRDSNEKLFF
cdr3_nt: TGCGCCAGCAGCCGCGACAGCAATGAAAAACTGTTTTTT
clone_size: -
j_call: TRBJ1-4
d_call: -
v_call: TRBV5-1

cdr3_aa: CASSSDQTYNEQFF
cdr3_nt: TGCGCCAGCAGCTCGGACCAGACTTACAATGAGCAGTTCTTC
clone_size: -
j_call: TRBJ2-1
d_call: -
v_call: TRBV5-1

cdr3_aa: CASSLVATGSYEQYF
cdr3_nt: TGCGCCAGCAGCTTGGTCGCGACAGGGTCCTACGAGCAGTACTTC
clone_size: -
j_call: TRBJ2-7
d_call: TRBD1
v_call: TRBV5-1

cdr3_aa: CASTPVSGSSYNEQFF
cdr3_nt: TGTGCCAGCACCCCTGTATCCGGGAGTTCCTACAATGAGCAGTTCTTC
clone_size: -
j_call: TRBJ2-1
d_call: -
v_call: TRBV5-4

cdr3_aa: CASRLAATSTDTQYF
cdr3_nt: TGTGCCAGCAGACTAGCGGCAACTAGCACAGATACGCAGTATTTT
clone_size: few
j_call: TRBJ2-3
d_call: TRBD2
v_call: TRBV10-3

cdr3_aa: CAWSPDAGGRGGYTF
cdr3_nt: TGTGCCTGGAGTCCCGATGCAGGGGGGAGAGGTGGCTACACCTTC
clone_size: few
j_call: TRBJ1-2
d_call: TRBD1
v_call: TRBV30